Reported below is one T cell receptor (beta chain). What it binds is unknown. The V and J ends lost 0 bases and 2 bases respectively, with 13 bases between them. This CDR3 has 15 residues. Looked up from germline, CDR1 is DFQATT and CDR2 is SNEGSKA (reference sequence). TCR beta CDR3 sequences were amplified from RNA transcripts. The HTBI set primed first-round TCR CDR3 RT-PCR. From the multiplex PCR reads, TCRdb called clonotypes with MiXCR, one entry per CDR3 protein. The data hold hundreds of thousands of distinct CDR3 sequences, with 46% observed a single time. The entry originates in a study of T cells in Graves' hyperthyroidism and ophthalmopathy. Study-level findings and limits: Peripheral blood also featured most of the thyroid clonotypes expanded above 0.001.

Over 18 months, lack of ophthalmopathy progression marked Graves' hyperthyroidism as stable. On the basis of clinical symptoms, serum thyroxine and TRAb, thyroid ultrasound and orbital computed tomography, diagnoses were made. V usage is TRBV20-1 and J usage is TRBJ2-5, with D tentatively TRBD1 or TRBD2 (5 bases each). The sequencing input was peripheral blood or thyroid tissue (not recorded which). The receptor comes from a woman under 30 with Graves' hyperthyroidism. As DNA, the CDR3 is TGCAGTGCTAGAGATGGGAGACAGCCTCAAGAGACCCAGTACTTC. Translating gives CSARDGRQPQETQYF.